Below, 16 T cell receptor beta chains from the same sample are listed, as sequenced in a study of beta chain features in type 1 diabetes. Study-wide points: TCRB CDR3 length was moderately but significantly reduced in all four CD4+ subsets of Type 1 diabetes patients.

These receptors lack a known antigen. The investigators reverse transcribed all of the isolated RNA, so they sequenced expressed TCRB transcripts. TCRdb keeps only in-frame clones here, not all; method: immunoSEQ multiplex PCR. The sample has tens of thousands of clones, about 49% seen once. Sequenced: stem cell memory CD4+ T cells from blood. All receptors derive from a man younger than 45 with type 1 diabetes.

The chain carries TRBV2 and TRBJ1-3; the match to TRBD1 covers 7 bases. The length of the CDR3 is 15 residues. The ends lost 6 bases at V and 8 bases at J; junction bases unmatched: 13. Germline CDR1 SNHLY, CDR2 FYNNEI. The CDR3 nucleotides read TGTGCCAGCAGCCAAGGGTACAGGGGAGGCGACACCATATATTTT. Amino acid sequence: CASSQGYRGGDTIYF.

The chain recombines TRBV5-8 with TRBJ2-7; maybe TRBD1 (5 bases). Germline CDR1 reads SGHTS; CDR2 reads YDEGEE. This CDR3 is 14 amino acids long. V was clipped by 7 bases and J by 6 bases, with 20 bases between them. CDR3 amino acids: CASDQRLGDGEQYF. The CDR3 coding sequence is TGTGCCAGCGACCAGCGCTTAGGGGATGGCGAGCAGTACTTC.

The chain joins TRBV5-6 to TRBJ2-5; D gene uncertain. V was cut by 2 bases and J by 2 bases, with 10 bases left in between. The CDR3 extends over 14 amino acids. Germline V gene sequence: CDR1 SGHDT, CDR2 YYEEEE. For the CDR3, the DNA is TGTGCCAGCAGCTTCGGCAGGAAACAAGAGACCCAGTACTTC. Amino acid sequence: CASSFGRKQETQYF.

This clone has more than one count but fewer than ten. The V and J genes are TRBV6-7 and TRBJ2-3, with 7 bases aligning to TRBD1. TRBV6-7 is recorded as an ORF, its role being uncertain. J gave up 4 bases and V 5 bases, and 6 bases lay outside the gene matches. This CDR3 is 14 amino acids long. DNA for the CDR3: TGTGCCAGCAGTCCCGGACAGGTCGCAGATACGCAGTATTTT. It encodes CASSPGQVADTQYF.

V and J are TRBV19 and TRBJ1-5; 9 bases align to TRBD1. Unmatched junction bases numbered 4, after V lost 3 bases and J lost 4 bases. The CDR3 runs to 15 residues. Germline CDR1 is LNHDA and CDR2 is SQIVND (reference sequence). Written as DNA, the CDR3 is TGTGCCAGTAGTATGGGACAGGGCGGGAATCAGCCCCAGCATTTT. Amino acid sequence: CASSMGQGGNQPQHF.

The chain recombines TRBV19 with TRBJ1-2; 8 nucleotides agree with TRBD1. The CDR3 has 15 residues. CDR1 is LNHDA and CDR2 is SQIVND in the germline V gene (reference sequence). J was trimmed by 2 bases and V by 7 bases; bases with no gene match: 9. CDR3 residues: CASKGQGATNYGYTF. CDR3 in DNA: TGTGCCAGTAAGGGCCAGGGGGCGACGAACTATGGCTACACCTTC.

The chain carries TRBV19 and TRBJ2-5; tentatively, D is TRBD1 (5 bases). The V end was cut by 0 bases, the J end by 2 bases, with 10 bases between. This CDR3 has 15 residues. Germline values: CDR1 LNHDA, CDR2 SQIVND (reference sequence). This CDR3 is CASSIDRDRQETQYF. The CDR3 DNA reads as TGTGCCAGTAGTATAGATCGCGACAGACAAGAGACCCAGTACTTC.

The V and J genes are TRBV7-9 and TRBJ2-3; D is possibly TRBD2 (6 bases). V was cut by 3 bases and J by 2 bases, with 9 bases left in between. Per the germline V gene, CDR1 is SEHNR and CDR2 is FQNEAQ (reference sequence). This CDR3 contains 14 residues. Written as DNA, the CDR3 is TGTGCCAGCAGCTTCCTAGCGAACACAGATACGCAGTATTTT. Its translation: CASSFLANTDTQYF.

The genes are TRBV7-8 and TRBJ2-4; 12 nucleotides match TRBD2. This CDR3 is 19 amino acids long. From germline, CDR1 is SGHVS and CDR2 FQNEAQ. Losses at the gene ends were 4 bases for V and 3 bases for J; bases not matched to a gene: 13. DNA of the CDR3: TGTGCCAGCAGCTCCGGGACTAGCGGGTTACAGGTTGTCAAAAACATTCAGTACTTC. As protein: CASSSGTSGLQVVKNIQYF.

This chain joins TRBV30 and TRBJ1-4; 8 nucleotides match TRBD1. Germline lookup yields CDR1 GTSNPN and CDR2 SVGIG (reference sequence). There are 13 residues in the CDR3. With 5 bases clipped from V and 8 bases from J, the junction kept 7 bases outside the gene matches. The CDR3 loop reads CAWSGTGGEKLFF. In nucleotides, the CDR3 is TGTGCCTGGTCCGGGACAGGAGGGGAAAAACTGTTTTTT.

The V and J genes are TRBV11-2 and TRBJ2-7, with D perhaps TRBD2 (6 bases). CDR3 size: 13 residues. The V gene's germline CDR1 is SGHAT and CDR2 FQNNGV. V was shortened by 4 bases and J by 5 bases, with 12 bases between the two germline ends. CDR3 loop: CASSSSGLDEQYF. The CDR3 coding sequence is TGTGCCAGCAGCTCCAGCGGGCTCGACGAGCAGTACTTC.

The chain joins TRBV29-1 to TRBJ1-1, with D unresolved. Germline values: CDR1 SQVTM, CDR2 ANQGSEA. With 2 bases removed from V and 3 bases from J, the gap between germline ends came to 10 bases. The CDR3 length is 13 residues. Written as DNA, the CDR3 is TGCAGCGTTGAAACAACCGGGGACACTGAAGCTTTCTTT. Its translation: CSVETTGDTEAFF.

This clone appeared a few times. The rearrangement uses TRBV19 and TRBJ1-2; TRBD1 is a possible D gene (5 bases). CDR1 is LNHDA, CDR2 SQIVND, per germline (reference sequence). The ends were cut back, 8 bases at V and 4 bases at J, with 14 bases in the middle. The CDR3 consists of 13 residues. Here the CDR3 reads CASRPGVGYGYTF. For the CDR3, the DNA is TGTGCCAGTCGCCCGGGGGTCGGCTATGGCTACACCTTC. Supplemented by reference TRBV19 and TRBJ1-2, the full variable domain reads DGGITQSPKYLFRKEGQNVTLSCEQNLNHDAMYWYRQDPGQGLRLIYYSQIVNDFQKGDIAEGYSVSREKKESFPLTVTSAQKNPTAFYLCASRPGVGYGYTFGSGTRLTVV.

This clone was counted only a few times. The V and J genes are TRBV10-3 and TRBJ1-1, with 8 bases that match TRBD1. V shed 3 bases, J shed 10 bases, and the junction held 4 bases outside the gene matches. This CDR3 comprises 12 residues. Germline CDR1 is ENHRY and CDR2 is SYGVKD. CDR3 sequence reads: CAISDGQGAAFF. The CDR3 DNA reads as TGTGCCATCAGTGATGGACAGGGTGCAGCTTTCTTT.

This clone was recorded only once. The V call is TRBV6-4, the J call TRBJ1-5, with D maybe TRBD1 (5 bases). Trimming took off 4 bases at V and 3 bases at J, with 7 bases between the two ends. The CDR3 is made up of 13 amino acids. Germline V lookup: CDR1 MRHNA, CDR2 SNTAGT. In DNA form, the CDR3 reads TGTGCCAGCAGTGCAGGGTCCAATCAGCCCCAGCATTTT. It is translated as CASSAGSNQPQHF.

The V call is TRBV7-2, the J call TRBJ1-2; 7 nucleotides match TRBD1. CDR1 is SGHTA and CDR2 is FQGNSA in the germline V gene. There are 12 residues in the CDR3. V gave up 4 bases and J gave up 5 bases; unmatched junction bases: 1. CDR3 coding DNA: TGTGCCAGCAGCTCGACAGGGTATGGCTACACCTTC. Its protein is CASSSTGYGYTF.